This T cell receptor beta chain was identified in a study of blood T cell repertoires in COVID-19. Study as a whole: Acute and convalescent COVID-19 specimens originated in the United States, Italy and Spain.

Authors' analysis steps: How many nucleated cells were present was estimated from reference gene primer amplification. Generated by immunoSEQ multiplex PCR, the TCRdb table keeps only in-frame clones and is missing some. The V and J calls and clone size come from that table; D and trimming were worked out from the DNA. The sample has some 190,000 clones, 75% to 90% seen once. From germline, CDR1 is SGHRS and CDR2 YFSETQ. V lost 7 bases, J lost 4 bases, and 13 bases stayed unmatched. CDR3 size: 17 residues. V and J are TRBV5-1 and TRBJ2-2; 10 bases match TRBD1. This clonotype originated in a human donor with active or convalescent COVID-19. The donor label of this sample is uncertain. Input material: peripheral blood. The CDR3 DNA is TGCGCCAGCCGTTCTACCGGGACAGGGGTACGCACCGGGGAGCTGTTTTTT. It is translated as CASRSTGTGVRTGELFF.